A selection of T cell receptor beta chains follows, all from one sample in a study of T cell responses to AZD1222 COVID-19 vaccine. Generated by immunoSEQ multiplex PCR, the TCRdb table keeps only in-frame clones and is missing some. The sample contains about 140,000 clones, about 91% of which appear only once. The sequences come from peripheral blood, collected on day 0 of AZD1222 vaccination. These receptors all come from an adult in good health. CDR3s include the opening cysteine and the closing phenylalanine or tryptophan. Fields, in order: V gene, clone size, J gene, D gene, CDR3 protein, CDR3 DNA. The D gene is left open where the match is weak. A clone size is listed for some rows: how often the clone was seen (once, few, many), or a class if it is expanded.

V gene: TRBV5-4
clone size: -
J gene: TRBJ2-7
D gene: TRBD2
CDR3 protein: CASSEKPGLAYEQYF
CDR3 DNA: TGTGCCAGCAGCGAGAAGCCGGGACTAGCCTACGAGCAGTACTTC

V gene: TRBV29-1
clone size: -
J gene: TRBJ2-7
D gene: TRBD2
CDR3 protein: CSVEVIAGRTYEQYF
CDR3 DNA: TGCAGCGTTGAAGTAATAGCGGGACGGACCTACGAGCAGTACTTC

V gene: TRBV27
clone size: once
J gene: TRBJ1-3
D gene: -
CDR3 protein: CASSSQRASGNTIYF
CDR3 DNA: TGTGCCAGCAGTTCCCAGAGGGCCTCTGGAAACACCATATATTTT

V gene: TRBV6-6
clone size: -
J gene: TRBJ2-2
D gene: TRBD1
CDR3 protein: CASSPLKGQGAGELFF
CDR3 DNA: TGTGCCAGCAGCCCTCTGAAGGGACAGGGGGCCGGGGAGCTGTTTTTT

V gene: TRBV19
clone size: -
J gene: TRBJ2-1
D gene: TRBD2
CDR3 protein: CASTLYPGLAGGPQSNEQFF
CDR3 DNA: TGTGCCAGTACTCTATACCCGGGACTAGCGGGAGGGCCCCAATCCAATGAGCAGTTCTTC

V gene: TRBV20-1
clone size: -
J gene: TRBJ2-2
D gene: TRBD2
CDR3 protein: CSAGTSRLFF
CDR3 DNA: TGCAGTGCGGGGACTAGCAGGCTGTTTTTT

V gene: TRBV7-2
clone size: -
J gene: TRBJ2-2
D gene: -
CDR3 protein: CASSLELALTGELFF
CDR3 DNA: TGTGCCAGCAGCTTAGAATTAGCTTTAACCGGGGAGCTGTTTTTT

V gene: TRBV6-8
clone size: -
J gene: TRBJ1-1
D gene: -
CDR3 protein: CASSPRHANTEAFF
CDR3 DNA: TGTGCCAGCAGCCCCCGACACGCGAACACTGAAGCTTTCTTT

V gene: TRBV7-6
clone size: once
J gene: TRBJ2-7
D gene: -
CDR3 protein: CASSFSGEQYF
CDR3 DNA: TGTGCCAGCAGCTTTTCAGGGGAGCAGTACTTC

V gene: TRBV21-1
clone size: -
J gene: TRBJ1-2
D gene: -
CDR3 protein: CASSKVGTGGSYGYTF
CDR3 DNA: TGTGCCAGCAGCAAAGTGGGTACAGGAGGTAGCTATGGCTACACCTTC

V gene: TRBV3-1/TRBV3-2
clone size: -
J gene: TRBJ2-5
D gene: TRBD2
CDR3 protein: CASSQGPAGSGRVRTQYF
CDR3 DNA: TGTGCCAGCAGCCAAGGCCCGGCGGGTAGCGGGAGGGTCAGGACCCAGTACTTC

V gene: TRBV4-2
clone size: -
J gene: TRBJ2-7
D gene: -
CDR3 protein: CASSQVGGGNEQYF
CDR3 DNA: TGTGCCAGCAGCCAAGTTGGAGGGGGCAACGAGCAGTACTTC

V gene: TRBV28
clone size: -
J gene: TRBJ1-2
D gene: -
CDR3 protein: CASSAPGGDYGYTF
CDR3 DNA: TGTGCCAGCAGTGCCCCGGGAGGGGACTATGGCTACACCTTC

V gene: TRBV5-8
clone size: once
J gene: TRBJ1-5
D gene: -
CDR3 protein: CASSLVGFRGNQPQHF
CDR3 DNA: TGTGCCAGCAGCTTGGTCGGATTTAGGGGCAATCAGCCCCAGCATTTT

V gene: TRBV6-5
clone size: -
J gene: TRBJ2-3
D gene: -
CDR3 protein: CASSSPPDTQYF
CDR3 DNA: TGTGCCAGCAGTTCCCCCCCAGATACGCAGTATTTT

V gene: TRBV30
clone size: once
J gene: TRBJ1-4
D gene: -
CDR3 protein: CAWSVHSSNEKLFF
CDR3 DNA: TGTGCCTGGAGTGTGCACAGCAGTAATGAAAAACTGTTTTTT

V gene: TRBV7-6
clone size: -
J gene: TRBJ2-6
D gene: -
CDR3 protein: CASSSSYSGANVLTF
CDR3 DNA: TGTGCCAGCAGCTCGAGTTACTCTGGGGCCAACGTCCTGACTTTC

V gene: TRBV19
clone size: -
J gene: TRBJ2-7
D gene: -
CDR3 protein: CASSTGALGEQYF
CDR3 DNA: TGTGCCAGTAGTACGGGAGCCTTGGGCGAGCAGTACTTC

V gene: TRBV3-1/TRBV3-2
clone size: few
J gene: TRBJ2-7
D gene: -
CDR3 protein: CASSQVWEQYF
CDR3 DNA: TGTGCCAGCAGCCAAGTTTGGGAGCAGTACTTC

V gene: TRBV30
clone size: -
J gene: TRBJ2-3
D gene: -
CDR3 protein: CAWSPFKGHSTDTQYF
CDR3 DNA: TGTGCCTGGAGTCCCTTCAAGGGGCATAGCACAGATACGCAGTATTTT

V gene: TRBV4-3
clone size: -
J gene: TRBJ2-6
D gene: -
CDR3 protein: CASSQGLGPGANVLTF
CDR3 DNA: TGCGCCAGCAGCCAAGGGCTGGGTCCTGGGGCCAACGTCCTGACTTTC

V gene: TRBV4-1
clone size: -
J gene: TRBJ2-7
D gene: -
CDR3 protein: CASSPSQTELQYF
CDR3 DNA: TGCGCCAGCAGCCCCTCTCAGACAGAATTGCAGTACTTC

V gene: TRBV7-3
clone size: once
J gene: TRBJ1-1
D gene: -
CDR3 protein: CASSTQGNTEAFF
CDR3 DNA: TGTGCCAGCAGCACACAGGGAAACACTGAAGCTTTCTTT

V gene: TRBV7-3
clone size: -
J gene: TRBJ1-6
D gene: -
CDR3 protein: CASSLSAGSGPLHF
CDR3 DNA: TGTGCCAGCAGCTTATCTGCCGGGTCGGGACCCCTCCACTTT

V gene: TRBV19
clone size: -
J gene: TRBJ2-3
D gene: -
CDR3 protein: CASSGITDTQYF
CDR3 DNA: TGTGCCAGTTCGGGGATCACAGATACGCAGTATTTT

V gene: TRBV10-3
clone size: -
J gene: TRBJ2-5
D gene: TRBD2
CDR3 protein: CAISDSGGAGVTQYF
CDR3 DNA: TGTGCCATCAGTGACAGCGGGGGGGCCGGAGTGACCCAGTACTTC

V gene: TRBV12-3/TRBV12-4
clone size: -
J gene: TRBJ1-1
D gene: -
CDR3 protein: CASSLAGTEAFF
CDR3 DNA: TGTGCCAGCAGTTTGGCAGGTACTGAAGCTTTCTTT

V gene: TRBV19
clone size: -
J gene: TRBJ1-1
D gene: -
CDR3 protein: CASSISNRGTEAFF
CDR3 DNA: TGTGCCAGTAGTATATCTAATCGGGGAACTGAAGCTTTCTTT

V gene: TRBV7-6
clone size: -
J gene: TRBJ2-7
D gene: TRBD1
CDR3 protein: CASSSGQGEYEQYF
CDR3 DNA: TGTGCCAGCAGCTCCGGACAGGGAGAATACGAGCAGTACTTC

V gene: TRBV19
clone size: -
J gene: TRBJ1-5
D gene: TRBD1
CDR3 protein: CASSSGTGRQPQHF
CDR3 DNA: TGTGCCAGTAGTTCCGGGACAGGGCGACAGCCCCAGCATTTT

V gene: TRBV27
clone size: -
J gene: TRBJ1-3
D gene: -
CDR3 protein: CASSSGLPSSGNTIYF
CDR3 DNA: TGTGCCAGCAGTTCGGGACTCCCGAGCTCTGGAAACACCATATATTTT

V gene: TRBV4-3
clone size: once
J gene: TRBJ2-2
D gene: -
CDR3 protein: CASSEQGLPIAGELFF
CDR3 DNA: TGCGCCAGCAGCGAGCAGGGACTGCCCATCGCCGGGGAGCTGTTTTTT

V gene: TRBV7-3
clone size: -
J gene: TRBJ2-2
D gene: TRBD2
CDR3 protein: CASSQSSGRTGELFF
CDR3 DNA: TGTGCCAGCAGCCAATCTAGCGGGAGGACCGGGGAGCTGTTTTTT

V gene: TRBV5-6
clone size: -
J gene: TRBJ2-2
D gene: -
CDR3 protein: CASSLTQDTGELFF
CDR3 DNA: TGTGCCAGCAGCTTGACGCAAGACACCGGGGAGCTGTTTTTT